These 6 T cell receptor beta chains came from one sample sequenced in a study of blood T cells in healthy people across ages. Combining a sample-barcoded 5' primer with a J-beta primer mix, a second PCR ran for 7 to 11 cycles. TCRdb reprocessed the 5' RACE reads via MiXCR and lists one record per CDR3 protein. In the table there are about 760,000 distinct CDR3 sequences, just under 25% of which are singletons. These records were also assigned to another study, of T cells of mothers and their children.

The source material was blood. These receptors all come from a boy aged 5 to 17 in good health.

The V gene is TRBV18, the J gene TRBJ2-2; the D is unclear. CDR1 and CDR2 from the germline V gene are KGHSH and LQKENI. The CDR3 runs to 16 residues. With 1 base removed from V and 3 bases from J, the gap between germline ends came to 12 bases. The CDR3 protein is CASSPLSRKHTGELFF. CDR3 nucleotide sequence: TGTGCCAGCTCACCACTGTCCCGCAAACACACCGGGGAGCTGTTTTTT. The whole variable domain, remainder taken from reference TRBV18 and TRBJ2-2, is NAGVMQNPRHLVRRRGQEARLRCSPMKGHSHVYWYRQLPEEGLKFMVYLQKENIIDESGMPKERFSAEFPKEGPSILRIQQVVRGDSAAYFCASSPLSRKHTGELFFGEGSRLTVL.

DNA for the CDR3: TGCGCCAGCAGCCAAGATAGCGGGATCACAGCTGAAAAACTGTTTTTT. Translated, it gives CASSQDSGITAEKLFF. This chain connects TRBV4-3 to TRBJ1-4; D is ambiguous. Per the germline V gene, CDR1 is LGHNA and CDR2 is YSLEER. There are 16 residues in the CDR3. V shed 0 bases and J shed 7 bases, with 15 bases lying between them.

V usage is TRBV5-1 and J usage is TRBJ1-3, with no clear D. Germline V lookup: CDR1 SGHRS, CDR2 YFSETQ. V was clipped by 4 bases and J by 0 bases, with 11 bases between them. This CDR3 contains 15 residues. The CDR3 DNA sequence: TGCGCCAGCAGCAGGTCCTATGACTCTGGAAACACCATATATTTT. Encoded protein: CASSRSYDSGNTIYF.

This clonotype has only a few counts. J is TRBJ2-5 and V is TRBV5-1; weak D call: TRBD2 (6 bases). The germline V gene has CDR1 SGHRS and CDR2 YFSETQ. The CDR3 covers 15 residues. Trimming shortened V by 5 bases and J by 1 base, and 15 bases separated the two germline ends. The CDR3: CASSDSGALQETQYF. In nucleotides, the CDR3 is TGCGCCAGCAGTGATAGCGGAGCTCTCCAAGAGACCCAGTACTTC.

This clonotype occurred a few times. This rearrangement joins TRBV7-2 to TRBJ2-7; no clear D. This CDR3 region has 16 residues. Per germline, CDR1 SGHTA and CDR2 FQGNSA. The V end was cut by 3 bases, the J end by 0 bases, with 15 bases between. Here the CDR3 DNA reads TGTGCCAGCAGCTTGAGAGGCGAGGTCCGCTCCTACGAGCAGTACTTC. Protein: CASSLRGEVRSYEQYF.

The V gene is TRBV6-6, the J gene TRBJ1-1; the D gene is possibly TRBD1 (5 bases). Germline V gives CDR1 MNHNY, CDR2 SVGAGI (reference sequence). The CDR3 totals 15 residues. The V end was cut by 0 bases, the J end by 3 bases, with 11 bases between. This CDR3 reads CASSYSTRGDTEAFF. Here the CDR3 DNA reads TGTGCCAGCAGTTACTCGACCCGGGGGGACACTGAAGCTTTCTTT.